A single sample gave rise to the 10 T cell receptor beta chains below, sequenced in a study of T cell clones after liver transplantation. Sequencing was performed with immunoSEQ multiplex PCR; in TCRdb, only in-frame clones are kept and a portion is missing. The sample consists of roughly 120,000 clones, approximately 90% of them appearing once. The sequencing here drew on CD4+ T cells from blood, taken 12 months after liver transplant. These receptor sequences come from a human patient who received a liver transplant. These T cells may partly come from the graft donor.

This chain joins TRBV2 and TRBJ2-7; no clear D. This CDR3 has 13 amino acids. CDR1 and CDR2 from the germline V gene are SNHLY and FYNNEI. V shed 7 bases and J shed 7 bases, with 17 bases lying between them. The CDR3 nucleotides read TGTGCCAGCACCCCGCCAGGCTTGGTGGAGCAGTACTTC. It is translated as CASTPPGLVEQYF.

This sequence joins TRBV11-3 and TRBJ2-7; D is unclear. V lost 6 bases, J lost 4 bases, and 13 bases lay in between. This CDR3 has 13 amino acids. The germline gives CDR1 SGHNT, CDR2 YENEEA. The CDR3 coding sequence is TGTGCCAGCAGTCGAAGCACGGAGTACGAGCAGTACTTC. Translation gives CASSRSTEYEQYF.

The chain couples TRBV5-1 to TRBJ2-6, with TRBD2 matching over 8 bases. The length of the CDR3 is 19 residues. After removal of 1 base from V and 4 bases from J, the junction contained 13 bases not matched to a gene. Germline-derived CDR1 and CDR2 are SGHRS and YFSETQ. The CDR3 sequence is CASSLWGSGSFSGANVLTF. In nucleotides, the CDR3 is TGCGCCAGCAGCTTGTGGGGCAGCGGGAGCTTTTCCGGGGCCAACGTCCTGACTTTC.

V and J are TRBV2 and TRBJ2-7; tentative D call: TRBD1 (5 bases). Trimming pared 6 bases from V and 0 bases from J, leaving 12 bases between. The CDR3 loop spans 14 amino acids. CDR1 and CDR2 from the germline V gene are SNHLY and FYNNEI. CDR3: CASSRDTGSYEQYF. CDR3 bases: TGTGCCAGCAGCAGGGATACCGGCTCCTACGAGCAGTACTTC.

The rearrangement uses TRBV27 and TRBJ2-7; 10 positions match TRBD1. Germline assignment: CDR1 MNHEY and CDR2 SMNVEV (reference sequence). V dropped 5 bases and J dropped 0; count of bases not matched to a gene: 7. The CDR3 covers 16 residues. The CDR3 is CASSVGQGVYSYEQYF. The CDR3 DNA is TGTGCCAGCAGTGTTGGACAGGGGGTGTACTCCTACGAGCAGTACTTC.

The chain couples TRBV19 to TRBJ1-4, with 7 nucleotides matching TRBD1. Per the germline V gene, CDR1 is LNHDA and CDR2 is SQIVND (reference sequence). V was pared by 7 bases and J by 2 bases, with 4 bases of the junction left unmatched. This CDR3 has 14 amino acids. The CDR3 region is CASNMGQTNEKLFF. The CDR3 nucleotides are TGTGCCAGTAATATGGGACAGACTAATGAAAAACTGTTTTTT.

The J gene is TRBJ2-7, the V gene TRBV29-1, with 9 bases aligning to TRBD2. The J segment lost 4 bases and the V segment lost 7 bases, leaving 2 bases of the junction unmatched. The CDR3 has 11 amino acids. Germline V gene data show CDR1 as SQVTM and CDR2 as ANQGSEA. The CDR3 nucleotides read TGCAGCGCGACTAGCGGATACGAGCAGTACTTC. Its protein product is CSATSGYEQYF.

The chain has TRBV2 and TRBJ2-7, with D perhaps TRBD2 (6 bases). In germline, CDR1 is SNHLY, CDR2 FYNNEI. V was trimmed by 8 bases and J by 9 bases, leaving 26 bases between them. This CDR3 is 15 amino acids long. For the CDR3, the DNA is TGTGCCAGCCGCTCCGTAGGGGACTTAATTACGAGGCAGTACTTC. This codes for CASRSVGDLITRQYF.

The J gene is TRBJ2-3, the V gene TRBV7-3, with 9 bases that match TRBD2. The V and J ends lost 3 bases and 3 bases, in that order; junction bases with no gene match: 1. Germline CDR1 reads SGHTA; CDR2 reads FQGTGA. CDR3 length: 14 residues. The CDR3 region is CASSFSGRTDTQYF. The DNA for the CDR3 is TGTGCCAGCAGCTTTAGCGGGAGAACAGATACGCAGTATTTT.

The chain couples TRBV6-1 to TRBJ2-7; D not resolved. The CDR3 runs 13 residues. CDR1 is MNHNS, CDR2 SASEGT, per germline. V was cut by 2 bases and J by 6 bases, with 11 bases left in between. CDR3 protein: CASSEFERSEQYF. In DNA form, the CDR3 reads TGTGCCAGCAGTGAATTTGAAAGGAGCGAGCAGTACTTC.